These 15 T cell receptor beta chains came from one sample sequenced in a study of shared clonotypes between healthy human individuals. Cells designated naive CD8 were CD45RO-negative and were positively selected for CCR7, with terminally differentiated effector memory CD45RA+ cells excluded. Sequenced by immunoSEQ multiplex PCR; TCRdb stores in-frame clones only, minus some. The profile shows about 2.1 million clones, over 85% of them singletons. The source material was naive CD8+ T cells from PBMCs. The receptors shown here come from a man younger than 35 in good health. Some clones in this sample may be carry-over from other donors' samples.

This clone was counted only a few times. V and J are TRBV19 and TRBJ1-5, with 7 bases identical to TRBD1. CDR3 size: 14 residues. With V trimmed by 7 bases and J by 5 bases, 8 bases remained unmatched. In germline, CDR1 is LNHDA, CDR2 SQIVND (reference sequence). CDR3 sequence (DNA): TGTGCCAGTACCGACGGGACAGCTTATCAGCCCCAGCATTTT. Translation: CASTDGTAYQPQHF.

The chain carries TRBV7-9 and TRBJ2-7, with TRBD2 matching 11 bases. Trimming at V came to 4 bases and at J to 4 bases, leaving 6 bases not matched to a gene. Germline CDR1 and CDR2: SEHNR and FQNEAQ (reference sequence). CDR3 length: 15 amino acids. The CDR3 DNA reads TGTGCCAGCAGCTCAGGGACTAGCGGAGTATACGAGCAGTACTTC. It translates to CASSSGTSGVYEQYF.

This chain connects TRBV28 to TRBJ2-7; 7 bases align to TRBD1. The J segment lost 3 bases and the V segment lost 5 bases, leaving 7 bases of the junction unmatched. This CDR3 is built from 14 residues. Per the germline V gene, CDR1 is MDHEN and CDR2 is SYDVKM. CDR3 sequence: CASSTRTGSYEQYF. The CDR3 region has the DNA TGTGCCAGCAGTACCCGGACAGGAAGCTACGAGCAGTACTTC.

This rearrangement joins TRBV18 to TRBJ1-4; no reliable D call. CDR1 is KGHSH, CDR2 LQKENI, per germline. Trimming took 3 bases from V and 2 from J, leaving 13 bases between them. CDR3 length: 16 amino acids. The CDR3: CASSPIRSETNEKLFF. CDR3 DNA sequence: TGTGCCAGCTCACCGATTCGAAGTGAGACTAATGAAAAACTGTTTTTT.

With regard to this clone: Distinct nucleotide sequences in the sample also encode this CDR3. The rearrangement uses TRBV7-9 and TRBJ2-3; D gene ambiguous. CDR3 size: 13 residues. The germline gives CDR1 SEHNR, CDR2 FQNEAQ (reference sequence). V lost 3 bases, J lost 2 bases, and 6 bases lay in between. Written as DNA, the CDR3 is TGTGCCAGCAGCTTGGCTAACACAGATACGCAGTATTTT. Protein: CASSLANTDTQYF. Looking up the rest from reference TRBV7-9 and TRBJ2-3 gives the full variable domain: DTGVSQNPRHKITKRGQNVTFRCDPISEHNRLYWYRQTLGQGPEFLTYFQNEAQLEKSRLLSDRFSAERPKGSFSTLEIQRTEQGDSAMYLCASSLANTDTQYFGPGTRLTVL.

The CDR3 DNA follows: TGTGCCAGCAGCTTACCCCCCGGCGAGGGACACAATGAGCAGTTCTTC. Amino acid sequence: CASSLPPGEGHNEQFF. The chain is built from TRBV13 and TRBJ2-1; D could derive from TRBD1 or TRBD2 (5 bases each). Germline V lookup: CDR1 PRHDT, CDR2 FYEKMQ (reference sequence). Trimming cost V 2 bases and J 5 bases, with 16 bases left between them. There are 16 residues in the CDR3.

V and J are TRBV30 and TRBJ1-1, with D perhaps TRBD1 (6 bases). V was shortened by 5 bases and J by 5 bases, with 18 bases between the two germline ends. Germline V CDR1 and CDR2: GTSNPN, SVGIG (reference sequence). The CDR3 is 14 residues long. CDR3: CAWDLWGPQTEAFF. In DNA form, the CDR3 reads TGTGCCTGGGACCTTTGGGGGCCGCAGACTGAAGCTTTCTTT.

The chain has TRBV2 and TRBJ2-3; 10 bases line up with TRBD2. CDR3 length: 16 residues. V was pared by 8 bases and J by 0 bases, with 8 bases of the junction left unmatched. Germline loops: CDR1 SNHLY, CDR2 FYNNEI. In DNA, the CDR3 is TGTGCCAGCGCCAGCGGGAGGGCCCCTAGCACAGATACGCAGTATTTT. It codes for CASASGRAPSTDTQYF.

The genes are TRBV6-1 and TRBJ1-2, with 7 bases identical to TRBD1. CDR1 is MNHNS and CDR2 is SASEGT in the germline V gene. V lost 2 bases and J lost 5; bases outside the gene matches: 8. The CDR3 is 15 amino acids. This CDR3 reads CASSETQGVYYGYTF. Here the CDR3 DNA reads TGTGCCAGCAGTGAAACGCAGGGGGTCTATTATGGCTACACCTTC.

The rearrangement links TRBV7-9 to TRBJ2-7; maybe TRBD1 (7 bases). The CDR3 covers 16 residues. Deletions cut 8 bases from V and 4 bases from J, with 24 bases between. Germline V lookup: CDR1 SEHNR, CDR2 FQNEAQ (reference sequence). The CDR3 is CASRGGRGFTDYEQYF. CDR3 DNA sequence: TGTGCCAGCCGGGGAGGCAGGGGGTTTACAGATTACGAGCAGTACTTC.

Concerning this clone: Other DNA sequences in the sample encode the same CDR3. The chain is built from TRBV5-1 and TRBJ2-1, with D unresolved. The ends were cut back, 2 bases at V and 5 bases at J, with 5 bases in the middle. The CDR3 totals 12 residues. From germline, CDR1 is SGHRS and CDR2 YFSETQ. In nucleotides, the CDR3 is TGCGCCAGCAGCTTTCGTAACAATGAGCAGTTCTTC. Amino acids: CASSFRNNEQFF.

V is TRBV4-1 and J is TRBJ1-2; D is uncertain. Looked up from germline, CDR1 is MGHRA and CDR2 is YSYEKL. This CDR3 is built from 16 residues. V was pared by 0 bases and J by 8 bases, with 19 bases between. CDR3 DNA sequence: TGCGCCAGCAGCCAAGACCCCCGGGGTGCTTCGTGGGGCTACACCTTC. It is translated as CASSQDPRGASWGYTF.

DNA of the CDR3: TGTGCCAGCAGCTTAGGGGACAGGGGCCGCTACGAGCAGTACTTC. This gives the protein CASSLGDRGRYEQYF. The chain has TRBV7-9 and TRBJ2-5; 10 positions match TRBD1. TRBJ2-7 matches the DNA end more closely, so the J call is doubtful. Germline-derived CDR1 and CDR2 are SEHNR and FQNEAQ (reference sequence). The CDR3 is made up of 15 amino acids.

This clone was seen a handful of times. The J gene is TRBJ1-5, the V gene TRBV19, with 8 bases lining up with TRBD1. V was clipped by 3 bases and J by 2 bases; unmatched bases: 3. Germline CDR1 reads LNHDA; CDR2 reads SQIVND (reference sequence). This CDR3 is built from 15 residues. For the CDR3, the DNA is TGTGCCAGTAGTATGGACAGGGACGGCAATCAGCCCCAGCATTTT. Its protein is CASSMDRDGNQPQHF.

The chain links TRBV9 to TRBJ2-1; D not resolved. V lost 3 bases to trimming and J lost 6 bases, with 16 bases between them. This CDR3 comprises 15 residues. CDR1 is SGDLS and CDR2 is YYNGEE in the germline V gene. CDR3 residues: CASSARTPLSNEQFF. DNA of the CDR3: TGTGCCAGCAGCGCCCGCACCCCTCTTAGCAATGAGCAGTTCTTC.